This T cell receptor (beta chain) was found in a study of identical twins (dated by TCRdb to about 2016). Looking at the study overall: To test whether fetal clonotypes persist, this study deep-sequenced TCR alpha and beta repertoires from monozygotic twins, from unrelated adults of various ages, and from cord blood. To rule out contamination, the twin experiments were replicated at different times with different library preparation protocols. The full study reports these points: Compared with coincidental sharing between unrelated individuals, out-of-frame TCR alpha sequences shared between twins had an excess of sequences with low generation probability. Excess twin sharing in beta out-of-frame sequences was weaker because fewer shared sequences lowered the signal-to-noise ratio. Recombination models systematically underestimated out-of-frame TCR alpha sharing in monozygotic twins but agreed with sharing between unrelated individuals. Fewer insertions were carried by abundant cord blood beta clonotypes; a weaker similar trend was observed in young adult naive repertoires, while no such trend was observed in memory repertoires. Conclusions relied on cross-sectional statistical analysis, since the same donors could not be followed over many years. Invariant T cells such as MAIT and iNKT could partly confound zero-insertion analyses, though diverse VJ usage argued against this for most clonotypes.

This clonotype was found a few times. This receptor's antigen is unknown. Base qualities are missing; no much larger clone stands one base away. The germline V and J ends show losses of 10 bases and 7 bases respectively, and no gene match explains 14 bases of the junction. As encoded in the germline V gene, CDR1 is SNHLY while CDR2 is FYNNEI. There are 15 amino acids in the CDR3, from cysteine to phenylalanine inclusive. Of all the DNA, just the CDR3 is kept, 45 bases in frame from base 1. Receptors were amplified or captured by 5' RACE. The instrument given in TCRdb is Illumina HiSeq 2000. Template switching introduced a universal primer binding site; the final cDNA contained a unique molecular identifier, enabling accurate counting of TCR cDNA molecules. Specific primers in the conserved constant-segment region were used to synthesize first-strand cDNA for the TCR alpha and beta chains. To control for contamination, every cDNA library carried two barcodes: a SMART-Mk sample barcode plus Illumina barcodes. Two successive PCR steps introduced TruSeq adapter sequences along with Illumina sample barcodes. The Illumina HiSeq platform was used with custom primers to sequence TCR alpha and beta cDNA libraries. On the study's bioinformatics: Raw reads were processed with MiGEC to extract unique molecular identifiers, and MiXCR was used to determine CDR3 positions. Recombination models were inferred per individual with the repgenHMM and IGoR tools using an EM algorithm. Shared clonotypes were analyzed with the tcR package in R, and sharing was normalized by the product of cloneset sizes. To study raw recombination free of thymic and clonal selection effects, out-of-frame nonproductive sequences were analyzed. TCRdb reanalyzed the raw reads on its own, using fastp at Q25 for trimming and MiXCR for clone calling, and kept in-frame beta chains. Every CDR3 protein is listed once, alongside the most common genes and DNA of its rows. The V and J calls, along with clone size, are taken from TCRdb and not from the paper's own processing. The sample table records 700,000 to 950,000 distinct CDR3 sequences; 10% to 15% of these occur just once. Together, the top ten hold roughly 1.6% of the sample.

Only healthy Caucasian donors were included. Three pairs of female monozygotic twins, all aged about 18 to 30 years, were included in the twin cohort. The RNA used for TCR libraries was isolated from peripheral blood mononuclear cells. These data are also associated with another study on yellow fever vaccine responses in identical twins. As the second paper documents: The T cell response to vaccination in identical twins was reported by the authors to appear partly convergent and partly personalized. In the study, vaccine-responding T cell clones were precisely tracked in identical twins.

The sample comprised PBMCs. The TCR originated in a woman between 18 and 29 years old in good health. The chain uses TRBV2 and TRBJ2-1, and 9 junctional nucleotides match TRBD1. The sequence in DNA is TGTGCCATCCGGATTCTCTATGACAGGGGGAATGAGCAGTTCTTC. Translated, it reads CAIRILYDRGNEQFF.